The clone carrying this TCR beta chain turned up a few times. Its antigen remains unknown. Vbeta (60) and Jbeta (13) primers were used in the PCR. Sequencing was performed with immunoSEQ multiplex PCR; in TCRdb, only in-frame clones are kept and a portion is missing. The table lists about 190,000 clones, 81% of them singletons. The V end was cut by 2 bases, the J end by 5 bases, with 14 bases between. This CDR3 is built from 15 residues. Germline V CDR1 and CDR2: MRHNA, SNTAGT. This entry comes from a study of cytomegalovirus exposure and HLA in healthy donors. Study-wide points: Later analysis found that TCR beta chains associated with HLA were more clonally expanded than other, equally common chains. Earlier analysis found most TCR beta V segments productive about 87% or about 30% of the time. Later analysis associated a missense DCLRE1C variant with TCR beta V- and J-gene trimming. Differences between HLA loci emerged in a later analysis of TCR association rates, with DRB1 most and HLA-C fewest.

The TCR was taken from a woman younger than 30 in good health and CMV-seropositive. The chain couples TRBV6-4 to TRBJ2-3; possible D gene TRBD2, 6 bases. The sequenced sample was PBMCs. This CDR3 reads CASSDKAGGVDTQYF. CDR3 bases: TGTGCCAGCAGTGACAAAGCGGGTGGCGTAGATACGCAGTATTTT.